This entry features one T cell receptor beta chain sequence. The antigen is undetermined. This sample was included in a study of cytomegalovirus exposure and HLA in healthy donors. Study summary: Prior work identified about 120 million unique TCR beta sequences in 150 million to 200 million T cells.

In the PCR, 60 Vbeta and 13 Jbeta primers were used. Only in-frame clones appear in the TCRdb table, and some are missing; sequencing was by immunoSEQ multiplex PCR. The sample includes roughly 150,000 clones, roughly 75% of them seen just once. Whole-study findings and limits: An analysis was carried out at a later point. It showed that HLA-associated TCR beta chains were more clonally expanded than equally common non-associated chains. A reported reduction in N-insertions relative to the 666-donor mean was seen in an Asian-associated ancestry cluster in a later analysis.

Trimming removed 7 bases from V and 4 bases from J, with 16 bases in between. The germline V gene has CDR1 SQVTM and CDR2 ANQGSEA. The CDR3 is made up of 13 amino acids. Sequenced sample: PBMCs. The rearrangement links TRBV29-1 to TRBJ1-1; D not certain. This TCR was recovered from a man aged 18 to 30 in good health and CMV-seropositive. CDR3 sequence: CSARPGMGTEAFF. The CDR3 bases are TGCAGCGCCCGACCGGGAATGGGCACTGAAGCTTTCTTT.